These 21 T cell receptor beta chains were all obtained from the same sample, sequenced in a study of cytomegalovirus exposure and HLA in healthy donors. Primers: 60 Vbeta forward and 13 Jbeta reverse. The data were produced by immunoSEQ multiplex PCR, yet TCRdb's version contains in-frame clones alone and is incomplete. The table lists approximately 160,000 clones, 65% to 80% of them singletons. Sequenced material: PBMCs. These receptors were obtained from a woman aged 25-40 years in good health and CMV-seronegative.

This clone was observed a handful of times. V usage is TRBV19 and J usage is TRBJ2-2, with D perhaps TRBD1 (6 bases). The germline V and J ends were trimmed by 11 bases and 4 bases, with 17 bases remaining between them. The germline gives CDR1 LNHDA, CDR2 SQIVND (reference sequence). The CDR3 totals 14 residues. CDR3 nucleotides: TGTGCCGCCTGGGACACACTAATCACCGGGGAGCTGTTTTTT. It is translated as CAAWDTLITGELFF.

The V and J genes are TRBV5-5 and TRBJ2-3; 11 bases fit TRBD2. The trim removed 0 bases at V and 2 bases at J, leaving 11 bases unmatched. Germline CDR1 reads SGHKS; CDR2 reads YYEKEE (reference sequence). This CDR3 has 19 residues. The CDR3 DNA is TGTGCCAGCAGCTTGGCCAGTAGCGGGGGGGCCTATTCCACAGATACGCAGTATTTT. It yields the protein CASSLASSGGAYSTDTQYF.

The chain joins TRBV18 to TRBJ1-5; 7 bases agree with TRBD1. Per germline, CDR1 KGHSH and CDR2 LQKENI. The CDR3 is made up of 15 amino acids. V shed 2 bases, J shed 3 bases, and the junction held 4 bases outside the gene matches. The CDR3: CASSPNRGDNQPQHF. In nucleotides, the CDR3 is TGTGCCAGCTCACCAAACAGGGGAGACAATCAGCCCCAGCATTTT.

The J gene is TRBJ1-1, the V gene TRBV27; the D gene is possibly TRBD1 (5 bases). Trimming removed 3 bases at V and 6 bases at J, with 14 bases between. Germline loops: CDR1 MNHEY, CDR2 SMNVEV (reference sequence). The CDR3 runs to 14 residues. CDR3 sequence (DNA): TGTGCCAGCAGTTTCCCCGGCGGGGCGGCTGAAGCTTTCTTT. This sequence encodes CASSFPGGAAEAFF.

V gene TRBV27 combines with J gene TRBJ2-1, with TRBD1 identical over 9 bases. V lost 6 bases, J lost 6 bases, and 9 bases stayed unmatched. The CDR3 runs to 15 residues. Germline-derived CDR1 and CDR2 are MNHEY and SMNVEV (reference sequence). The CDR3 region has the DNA TGTGCCAGCAGCAAGGACAGGGGCCCACGCAATGAGCAGTTCTTC. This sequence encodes CASSKDRGPRNEQFF.

The CDR3 here is CASSSHQGDTDTQYF. The CDR3 DNA reads as TGTGCCAGCAGTTCCCATCAGGGGGACACAGATACGCAGTATTTT. The rearrangement joins TRBV6-6 to TRBJ2-3; TRBD1 matches at 7 bases. CDR1 and CDR2 (germline): MNHNY, SVGAGI (reference sequence). Trimming removed 4 bases from V and 2 bases from J; junction bases left unmatched: 6. The length of the CDR3 is 15 residues.

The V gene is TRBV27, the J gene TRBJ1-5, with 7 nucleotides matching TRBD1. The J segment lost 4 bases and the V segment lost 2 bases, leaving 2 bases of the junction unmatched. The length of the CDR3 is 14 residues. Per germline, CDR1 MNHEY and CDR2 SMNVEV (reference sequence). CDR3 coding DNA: TGTGCCAGCAGTTTACAGGGGGAAAATCAGCCCCAGCATTTT. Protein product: CASSLQGENQPQHF.

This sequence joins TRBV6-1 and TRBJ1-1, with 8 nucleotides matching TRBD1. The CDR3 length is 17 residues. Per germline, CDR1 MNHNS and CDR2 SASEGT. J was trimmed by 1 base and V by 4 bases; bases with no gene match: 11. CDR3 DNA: TGTGCCAGCAGTGTCATCCCGGGACAGGCGACGAACACTGAAGCTTTCTTT. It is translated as CASSVIPGQATNTEAFF.

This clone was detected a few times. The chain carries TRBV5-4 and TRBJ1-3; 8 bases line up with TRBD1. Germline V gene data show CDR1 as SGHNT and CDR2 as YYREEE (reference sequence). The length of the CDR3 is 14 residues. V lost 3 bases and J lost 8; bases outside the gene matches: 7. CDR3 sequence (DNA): TGTGCCAGCAGCTGGACAGGGCGTGGGGACACCATATATTTT. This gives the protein CASSWTGRGDTIYF. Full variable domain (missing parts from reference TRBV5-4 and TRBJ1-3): ETGVTQSPTHLIKTRGQQVTLRCSSQSGHNTVSWYQQALGQGPQFIFQYYREEENGRGNFPPRFSGLQFPNYSSELNVNALELDDSALYLCASSWTGRGDTIYFGEGSWLTVV.

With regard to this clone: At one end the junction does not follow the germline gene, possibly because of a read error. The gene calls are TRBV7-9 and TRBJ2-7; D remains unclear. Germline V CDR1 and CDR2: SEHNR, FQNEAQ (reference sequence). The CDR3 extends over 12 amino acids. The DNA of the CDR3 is TGTTCCAGCAGCTTAGGCGATAGTCCGCAGTACTTC. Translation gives CSSSLGDSPQYF.

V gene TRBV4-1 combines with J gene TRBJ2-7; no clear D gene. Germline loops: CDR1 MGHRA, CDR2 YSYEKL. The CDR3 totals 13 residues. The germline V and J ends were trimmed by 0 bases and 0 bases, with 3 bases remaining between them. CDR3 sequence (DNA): TGCGCCAGCAGCCAAGAGGCCTCCTACGAGCAGTACTTC. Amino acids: CASSQEASYEQYF.

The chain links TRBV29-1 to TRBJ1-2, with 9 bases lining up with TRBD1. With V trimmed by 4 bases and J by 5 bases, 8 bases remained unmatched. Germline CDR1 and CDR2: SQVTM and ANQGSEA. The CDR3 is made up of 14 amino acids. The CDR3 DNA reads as TGCAGCGTTGGGAAAGGGACAGGGAGTTATGGCTACACCTTC. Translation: CSVGKGTGSYGYTF.

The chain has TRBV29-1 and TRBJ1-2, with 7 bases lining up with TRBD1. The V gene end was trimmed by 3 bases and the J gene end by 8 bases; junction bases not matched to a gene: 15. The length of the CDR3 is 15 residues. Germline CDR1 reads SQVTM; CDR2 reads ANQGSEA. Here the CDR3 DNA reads TGCAGCGTTGACCGCGTGGGTGAGGGGGCGCGAGGCTACACCTTC. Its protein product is CSVDRVGEGARGYTF.

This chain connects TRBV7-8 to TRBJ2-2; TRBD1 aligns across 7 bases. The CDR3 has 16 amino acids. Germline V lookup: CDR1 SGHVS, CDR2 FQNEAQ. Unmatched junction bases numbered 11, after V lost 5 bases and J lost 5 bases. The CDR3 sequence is CASSRDRDRITGELFF. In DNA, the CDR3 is TGTGCCAGCAGCCGCGACCGGGACAGAATTACCGGGGAGCTGTTTTTT.

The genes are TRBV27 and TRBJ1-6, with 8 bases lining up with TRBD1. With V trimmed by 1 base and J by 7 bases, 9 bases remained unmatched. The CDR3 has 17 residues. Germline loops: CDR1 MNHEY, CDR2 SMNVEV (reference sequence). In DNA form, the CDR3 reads TGTGCCAGCAGTTTATTCCGTATCGGACAGGGAAATTCACCCCTCCACTTT. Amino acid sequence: CASSLFRIGQGNSPLHF.

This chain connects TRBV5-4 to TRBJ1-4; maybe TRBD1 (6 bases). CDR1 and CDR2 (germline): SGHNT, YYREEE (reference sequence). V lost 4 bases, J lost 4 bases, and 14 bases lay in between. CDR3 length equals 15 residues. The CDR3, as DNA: TGTGCCAGCAGCCTACAGGGAGACTATAATGAAAAACTGTTTTTT. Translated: CASSLQGDYNEKLFF.

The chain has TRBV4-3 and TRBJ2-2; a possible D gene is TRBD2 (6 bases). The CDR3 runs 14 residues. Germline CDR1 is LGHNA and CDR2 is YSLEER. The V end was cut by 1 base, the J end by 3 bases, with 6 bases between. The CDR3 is CASSQGGDTGELFF. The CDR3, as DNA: TGCGCCAGCAGCCAAGGGGGGGACACCGGGGAGCTGTTTTTT.

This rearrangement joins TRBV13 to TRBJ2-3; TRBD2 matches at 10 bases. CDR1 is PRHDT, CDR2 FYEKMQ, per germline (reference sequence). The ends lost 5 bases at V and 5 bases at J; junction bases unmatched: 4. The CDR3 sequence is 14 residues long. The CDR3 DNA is TGTGCCAGCAGCCCGGGACTAGCGATAGATACGCAGTATTTT. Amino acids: CASSPGLAIDTQYF. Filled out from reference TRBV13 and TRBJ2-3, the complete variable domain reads AAGVIQSPRHLIKEKRETATLKCYPIPRHDTVYWYQQGPGQDPQFLISFYEKMQSDKGSIPDRFSAQQFSDYHSELNMSSLELGDSALYFCASSPGLAIDTQYFGPGTRLTVL.

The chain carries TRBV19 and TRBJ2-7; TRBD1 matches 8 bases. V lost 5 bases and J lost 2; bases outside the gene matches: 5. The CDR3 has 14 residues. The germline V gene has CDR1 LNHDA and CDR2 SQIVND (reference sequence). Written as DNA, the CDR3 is TGTGCCAGTAGTGCGACAGGGGCCACCTACGAGCAGTACTTC. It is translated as CASSATGATYEQYF.

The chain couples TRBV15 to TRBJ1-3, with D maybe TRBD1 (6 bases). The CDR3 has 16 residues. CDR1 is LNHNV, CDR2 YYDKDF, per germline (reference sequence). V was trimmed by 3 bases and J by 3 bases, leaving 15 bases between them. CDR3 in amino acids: CATSSRNRVFGNTIYF. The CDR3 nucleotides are TGTGCCACCAGCAGTAGAAACAGGGTTTTTGGAAACACCATATATTTT.

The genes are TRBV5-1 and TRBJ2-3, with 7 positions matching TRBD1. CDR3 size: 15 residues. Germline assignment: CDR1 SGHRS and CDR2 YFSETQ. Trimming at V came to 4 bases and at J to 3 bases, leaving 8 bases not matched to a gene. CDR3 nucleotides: TGCGCCAGCAGCACCTACAGGGGTTTTACAGATACGCAGTATTTT. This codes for CASSTYRGFTDTQYF.